The 8 T cell receptor beta chains given below trace back to one sample, sequenced in a study of blood T cell repertoires in COVID-19. Sequencing was performed with immunoSEQ multiplex PCR; in TCRdb, only in-frame clones are kept and a portion is missing. The sample holds more than 300,000 clones, about 87% seen once. Sequencing was done on a sample of peripheral blood. All receptors derive from a woman aged 25 to 39 with COVID-19, enrolled during active disease.

A single count supports this clone. The V and J genes are TRBV19 and TRBJ1-6, with no clear D. V was pared by 4 bases and J by 9 bases, with 13 bases between. CDR3 length: 14 amino acids. Germline V CDR1 and CDR2: LNHDA, SQIVND (reference sequence). In DNA form, the CDR3 reads TGTGCCAGTAGTACCCTAAAAGTGGTTTCACCCCTCCACTTT. This gives the protein CASSTLKVVSPLHF. The complete variable domain, with remaining parts taken from reference TRBV19 and TRBJ1-6, reads DGGITQSPKYLFRKEGQNVTLSCEQNLNHDAMYWYRQDPGQGLRLIYYSQIVNDFQKGDIAEGYSVSREKKESFPLTVTSAQKNPTAFYLCASSTLKVVSPLHFGNGTRLTVT.

This clone appeared a single time. This sequence joins TRBV9 and TRBJ2-2; maybe TRBD2 (5 bases). There are 18 residues in the CDR3. V shed 0 bases and J shed 0 bases, with 15 bases lying between them. Per the germline V gene, CDR1 is SGDLS and CDR2 is YYNGEE. The CDR3 loop reads CASSVGRQERPNTGELFF. CDR3 in DNA: TGTGCCAGCAGCGTAGGGAGGCAGGAACGACCGAACACCGGGGAGCTGTTTTTT.

The chain recombines TRBV6-5 with TRBJ1-5; 8 nucleotides align to TRBD1. The CDR3 is 15 residues long. CDR1 is MNHEY and CDR2 is SVGAGI in the germline V gene. The J segment lost 4 bases and the V segment lost 5 bases, leaving 7 bases of the junction unmatched. This chain's CDR3 is CASSHKGDRNQPQHF. The DNA for the CDR3 is TGTGCCAGCAGTCATAAAGGGGACAGGAATCAGCCCCAGCATTTT.

The gene calls are TRBV9 and TRBJ2-2; D might be TRBD1 (6 bases). V lost 4 bases and J lost 4, with 14 bases in between. The V gene's germline CDR1 is SGDLS and CDR2 YYNGEE. The CDR3 contains 15 residues. In DNA, the CDR3 is TGTGCCAGCAGCCCGGCAGGGGTCGGCACCGGGGAGCTGTTTTTT. Translated, it gives CASSPAGVGTGELFF. The whole variable domain, filled in from reference TRBV9 and TRBJ2-2, reads DSGVTQTPKHLITATGQRVTLRCSPRSGDLSVYWYQQSLDQGLQFLIQYYNGEERAKGNILERFSAQQFPDLHSELNLSSLELGDSALYFCASSPAGVGTGELFFGEGSRLTVL.

V and J are TRBV6-1 and TRBJ2-2; D not certain. V shed 3 bases and J shed 2 bases, with 7 bases lying between them. Germline loops: CDR1 MNHNS, CDR2 SASEGT. The CDR3 loop spans 14 amino acids. CDR3 sequence reads: CASSDMRNTGELFF. The CDR3 nucleotides are TGTGCCAGCAGTGACATGAGAAACACCGGGGAGCTGTTTTTT.

J is TRBJ2-3 and V is TRBV19, with 11 bases matching TRBD1. CDR3 length: 14 residues. Germline V gene sequence: CDR1 LNHDA, CDR2 SQIVND (reference sequence). The J segment lost 6 bases and the V segment lost 6 bases, leaving 5 bases of the junction unmatched. The CDR3 bases are TGTGCCAGTAGGGAAGGACAGGGGGCGGATACGCAGTATTTT. Translating it yields CASREGQGADTQYF. The full variable domain, in which reference TRBV19 and TRBJ2-3 provide the parts outside the CDR3, is DGGITQSPKYLFRKEGQNVTLSCEQNLNHDAMYWYRQDPGQGLRLIYYSQIVNDFQKGDIAEGYSVSREKKESFPLTVTSAQKNPTAFYLCASREGQGADTQYFGPGTRLTVL.

This clone was found once. The rearrangement links TRBV7-2 to TRBJ2-7, with D perhaps TRBD2 (5 bases). Looked up from germline, CDR1 is SGHTA and CDR2 is FQGNSA. This CDR3 contains 13 residues. V was shortened by 2 bases and J by 2 bases, with 7 bases between the two germline ends. In DNA, the CDR3 is TGTGCCAGCAGCTTATGGCGGGCCTACGAGCAGTACTTC. Translated, it gives CASSLWRAYEQYF.

In this sample, this clone turned up a few times. CDR3 nucleotides: TGCGCCAGCAGCCAAGTTATTTCACAGGGAAAATCTGGTCAGCCCCAGCATTTT. It encodes CASSQVISQGKSGQPQHF. This sequence joins TRBV4-1 and TRBJ1-5; a weak D match, TRBD1 (6 bases). V was pared by 1 base and J by 6 bases, with 22 bases between. This CDR3 is built from 18 residues. Germline V lookup: CDR1 MGHRA, CDR2 YSYEKL.